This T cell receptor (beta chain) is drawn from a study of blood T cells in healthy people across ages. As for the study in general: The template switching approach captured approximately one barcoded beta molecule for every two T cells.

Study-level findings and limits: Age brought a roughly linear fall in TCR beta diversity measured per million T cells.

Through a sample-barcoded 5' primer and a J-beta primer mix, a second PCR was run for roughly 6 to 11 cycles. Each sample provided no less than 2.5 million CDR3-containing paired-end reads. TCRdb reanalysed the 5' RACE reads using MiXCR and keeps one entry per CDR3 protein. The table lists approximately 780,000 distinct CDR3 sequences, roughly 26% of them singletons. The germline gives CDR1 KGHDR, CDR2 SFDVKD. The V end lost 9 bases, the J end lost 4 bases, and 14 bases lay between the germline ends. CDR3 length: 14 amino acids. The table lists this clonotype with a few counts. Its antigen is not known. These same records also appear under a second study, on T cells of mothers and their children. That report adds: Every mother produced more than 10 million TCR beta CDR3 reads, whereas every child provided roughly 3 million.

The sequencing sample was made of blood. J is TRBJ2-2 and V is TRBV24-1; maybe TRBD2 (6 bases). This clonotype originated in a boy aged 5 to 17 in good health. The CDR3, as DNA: TGTGCCACCTCGCCCGGGAGTAGCACCGGGGAGCTGTTTTTT. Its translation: CATSPGSSTGELFF.